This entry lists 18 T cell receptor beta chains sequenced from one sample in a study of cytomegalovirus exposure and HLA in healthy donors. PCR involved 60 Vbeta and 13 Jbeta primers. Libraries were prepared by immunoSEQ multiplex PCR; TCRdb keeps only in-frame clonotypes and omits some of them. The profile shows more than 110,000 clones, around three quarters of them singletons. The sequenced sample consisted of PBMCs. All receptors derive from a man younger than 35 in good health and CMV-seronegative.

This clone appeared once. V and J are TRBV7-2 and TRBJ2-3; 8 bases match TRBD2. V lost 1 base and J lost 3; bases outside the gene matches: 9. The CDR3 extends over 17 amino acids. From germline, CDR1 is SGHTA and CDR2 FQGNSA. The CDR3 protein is CASSLEGWSGGTDTQYF. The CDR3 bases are TGTGCCAGCAGCTTAGAGGGATGGAGCGGGGGAACAGATACGCAGTATTTT.

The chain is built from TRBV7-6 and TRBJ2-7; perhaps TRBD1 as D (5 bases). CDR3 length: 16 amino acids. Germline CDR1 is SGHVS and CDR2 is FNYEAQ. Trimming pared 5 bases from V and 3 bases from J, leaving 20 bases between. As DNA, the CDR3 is TGTGCCAGCAGCCAGACTTTTCAGGGTAAGGGCTACGAGCAGTACTTC. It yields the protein CASSQTFQGKGYEQYF. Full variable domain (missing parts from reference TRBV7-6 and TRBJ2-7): GAGVSQSPRYKVTKRGQDVALRCDPISGHVSLYWYRQALGQGPEFLTYFNYEAQQDKSGLPNDRFSAERPEGSISTLTIQRTEQRDSAMYRCASSQTFQGKGYEQYFGPGTRLTVT.

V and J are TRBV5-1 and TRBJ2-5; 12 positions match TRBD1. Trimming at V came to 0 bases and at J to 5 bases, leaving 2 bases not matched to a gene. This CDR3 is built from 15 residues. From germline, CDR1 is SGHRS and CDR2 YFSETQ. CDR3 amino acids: CASSLGGTGGETQYF. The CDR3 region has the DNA TGCGCCAGCAGCTTGGGGGGGACAGGGGGCGAGACCCAGTACTTC.

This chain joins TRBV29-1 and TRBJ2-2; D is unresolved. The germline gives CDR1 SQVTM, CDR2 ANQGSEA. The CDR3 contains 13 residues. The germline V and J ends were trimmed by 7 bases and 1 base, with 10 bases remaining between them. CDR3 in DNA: TGCAGCGCTCAGAAACAGAACACCGGGGAGCTGTTTTTT. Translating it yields CSAQKQNTGELFF.

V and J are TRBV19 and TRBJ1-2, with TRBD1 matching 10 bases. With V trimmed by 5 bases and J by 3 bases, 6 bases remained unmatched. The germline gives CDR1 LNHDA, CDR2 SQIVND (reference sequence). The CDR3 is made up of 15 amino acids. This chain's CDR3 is CASSERDRGYYGYTF. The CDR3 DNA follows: TGTGCCAGTAGTGAGAGGGACAGGGGTTACTATGGCTACACCTTC. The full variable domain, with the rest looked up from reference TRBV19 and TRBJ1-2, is DGGITQSPKYLFRKEGQNVTLSCEQNLNHDAMYWYRQDPGQGLRLIYYSQIVNDFQKGDIAEGYSVSREKKESFPLTVTSAQKNPTAFYLCASSERDRGYYGYTFGSGTRLTVV.

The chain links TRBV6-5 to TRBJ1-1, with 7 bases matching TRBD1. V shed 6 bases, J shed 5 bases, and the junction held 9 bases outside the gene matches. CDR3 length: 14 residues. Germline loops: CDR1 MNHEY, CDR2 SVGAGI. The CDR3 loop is CASSPTGSPTEAFF. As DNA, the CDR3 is TGTGCCAGCAGCCCGACAGGGTCTCCTACTGAAGCTTTCTTT.

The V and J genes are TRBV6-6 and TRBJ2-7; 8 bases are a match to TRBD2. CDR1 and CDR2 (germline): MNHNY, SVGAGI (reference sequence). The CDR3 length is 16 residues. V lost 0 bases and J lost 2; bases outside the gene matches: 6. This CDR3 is CASSYSFRGGTYEQYF. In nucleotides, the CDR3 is TGTGCCAGCAGTTACTCGTTTCGGGGGGGGACCTACGAGCAGTACTTC.

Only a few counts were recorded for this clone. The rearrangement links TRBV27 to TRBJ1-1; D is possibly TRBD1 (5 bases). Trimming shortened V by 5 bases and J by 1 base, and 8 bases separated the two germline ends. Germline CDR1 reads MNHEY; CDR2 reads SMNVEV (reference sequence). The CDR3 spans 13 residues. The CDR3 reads CASSTTGNTEAFF. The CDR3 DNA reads TGTGCCAGCAGTACCACAGGGAACACTGAAGCTTTCTTT.

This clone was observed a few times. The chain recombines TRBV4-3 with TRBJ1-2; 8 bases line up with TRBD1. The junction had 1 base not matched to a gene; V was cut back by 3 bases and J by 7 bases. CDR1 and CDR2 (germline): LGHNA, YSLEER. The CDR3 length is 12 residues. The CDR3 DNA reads TGCGCCAGCAGCCAGGACAGGGTTGGCTACACCTTC. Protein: CASSQDRVGYTF.

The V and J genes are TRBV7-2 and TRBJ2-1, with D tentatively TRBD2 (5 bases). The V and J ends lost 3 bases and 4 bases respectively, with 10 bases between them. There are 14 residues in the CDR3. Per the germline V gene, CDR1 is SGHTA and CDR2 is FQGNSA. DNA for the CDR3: TGTGCCAGCAGCTTTTACCTAGCTTACAATGAGCAGTTCTTC. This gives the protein CASSFYLAYNEQFF.

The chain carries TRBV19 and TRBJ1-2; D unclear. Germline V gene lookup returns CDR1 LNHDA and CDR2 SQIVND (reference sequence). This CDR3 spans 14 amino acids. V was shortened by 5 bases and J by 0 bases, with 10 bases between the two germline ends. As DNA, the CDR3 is TGTGCCAGTAGTGTAAAAGCCGCTAACTATGGCTACACCTTC. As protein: CASSVKAANYGYTF.

The chain's CDR3 is CASSLMGTSAIEQFF. The CDR3 bases are TGTGCCAGCAGCCTGATGGGGACTAGCGCGATTGAGCAGTTCTTC. The chain has TRBV14 and TRBJ2-1; 10 positions agree with TRBD2. Trimming removed 4 bases from V and 9 bases from J; junction bases left unmatched: 9. The germline gives CDR1 SGHDN, CDR2 FVKESK. The CDR3 covers 15 residues.

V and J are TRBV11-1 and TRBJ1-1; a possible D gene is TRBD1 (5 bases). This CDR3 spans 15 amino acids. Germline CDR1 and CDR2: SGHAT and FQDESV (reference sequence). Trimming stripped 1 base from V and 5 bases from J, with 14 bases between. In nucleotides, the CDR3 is TGTGCCAGCAGCTTAGTTGGAGGGGAGAAGACTGAAGCTTTCTTT. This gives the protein CASSLVGGEKTEAFF.

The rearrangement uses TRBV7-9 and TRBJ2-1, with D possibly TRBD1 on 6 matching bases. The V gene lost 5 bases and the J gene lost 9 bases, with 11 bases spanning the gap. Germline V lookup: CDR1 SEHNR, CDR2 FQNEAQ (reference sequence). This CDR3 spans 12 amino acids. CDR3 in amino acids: CASSIQGSEQFF. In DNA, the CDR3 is TGTGCCAGCAGCATACAGGGAAGTGAGCAGTTCTTC.

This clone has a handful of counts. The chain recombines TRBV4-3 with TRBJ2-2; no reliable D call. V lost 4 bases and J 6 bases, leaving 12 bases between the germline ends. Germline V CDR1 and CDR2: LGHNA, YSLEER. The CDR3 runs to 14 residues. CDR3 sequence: CASSRGIASGELFF. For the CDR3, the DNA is TGCGCCAGCAGCCGTGGTATAGCATCCGGGGAGCTGTTTTTT.

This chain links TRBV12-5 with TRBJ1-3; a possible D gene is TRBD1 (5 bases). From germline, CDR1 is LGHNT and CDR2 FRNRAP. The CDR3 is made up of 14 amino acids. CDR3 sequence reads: CAASFRASGNTIYF. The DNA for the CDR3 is TGTGCGGCCAGTTTCAGGGCCTCTGGAAACACCATATATTTT. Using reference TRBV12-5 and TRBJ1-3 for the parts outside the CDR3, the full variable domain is DARVTQTPRHKVTEMGQEVTMRCQPILGHNTVFWYRQTMMQGLELLAYFRNRAPLDDSGMPKDRFSAEMPDATLATLKIQPSEPRDSAVYFCAASFRASGNTIYFGEGSWLTVV.

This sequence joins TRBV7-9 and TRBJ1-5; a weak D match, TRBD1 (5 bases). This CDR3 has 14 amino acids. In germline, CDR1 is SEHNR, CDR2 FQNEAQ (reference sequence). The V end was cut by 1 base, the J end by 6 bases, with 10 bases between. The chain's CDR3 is CASSLDGGSQPQHF. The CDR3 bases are TGTGCCAGCAGCTTAGACGGGGGGAGTCAGCCCCAGCATTTT.

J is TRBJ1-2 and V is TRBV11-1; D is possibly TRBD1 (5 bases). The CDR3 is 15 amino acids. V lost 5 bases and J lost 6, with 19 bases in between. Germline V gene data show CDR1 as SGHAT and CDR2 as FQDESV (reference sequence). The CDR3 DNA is TGTGCCAGCAGCCCGAGTCCTAAGGGGATGAATGGCTACACCTTC. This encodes CASSPSPKGMNGYTF.